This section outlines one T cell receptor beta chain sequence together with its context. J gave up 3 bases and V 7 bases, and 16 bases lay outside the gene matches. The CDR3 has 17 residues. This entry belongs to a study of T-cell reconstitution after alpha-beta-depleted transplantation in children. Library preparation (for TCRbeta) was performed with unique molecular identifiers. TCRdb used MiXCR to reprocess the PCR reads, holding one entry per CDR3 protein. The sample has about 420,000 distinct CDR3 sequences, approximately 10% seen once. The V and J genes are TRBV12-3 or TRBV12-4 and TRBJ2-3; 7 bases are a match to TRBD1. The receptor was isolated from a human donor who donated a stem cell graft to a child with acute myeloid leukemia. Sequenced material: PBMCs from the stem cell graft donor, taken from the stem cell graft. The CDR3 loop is CASTPGQKSERTDTQYF. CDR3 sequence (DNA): TGTGCCAGCACTCCGGGACAGAAGTCCGAAAGAACAGATACGCAGTATTTT.